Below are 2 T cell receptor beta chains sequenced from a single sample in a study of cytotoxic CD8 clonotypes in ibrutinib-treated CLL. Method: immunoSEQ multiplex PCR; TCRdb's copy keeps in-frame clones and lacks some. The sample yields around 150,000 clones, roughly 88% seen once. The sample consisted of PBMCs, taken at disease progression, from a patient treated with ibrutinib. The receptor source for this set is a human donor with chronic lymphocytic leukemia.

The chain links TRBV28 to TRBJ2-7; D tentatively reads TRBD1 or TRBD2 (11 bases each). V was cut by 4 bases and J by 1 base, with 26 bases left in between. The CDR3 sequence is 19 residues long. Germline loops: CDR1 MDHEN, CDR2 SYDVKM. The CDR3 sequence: CASSSGTGGGLADSYEQYF. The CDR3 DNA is TGTGCCAGCAGTTCCGGGACAGGGGGGGGACTAGCGGATTCCTACGAGCAGTACTTC.

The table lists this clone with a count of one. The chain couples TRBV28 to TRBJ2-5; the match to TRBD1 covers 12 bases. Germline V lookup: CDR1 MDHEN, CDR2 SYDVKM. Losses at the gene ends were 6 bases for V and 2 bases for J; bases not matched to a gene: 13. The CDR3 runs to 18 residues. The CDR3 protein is CASSWGTGGFNRQETQYF. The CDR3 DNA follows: TGTGCCAGCAGCTGGGGGACAGGGGGCTTCAATCGACAAGAGACCCAGTACTTC.